What follows are 27 T cell receptor beta chains derived from one specimen sequenced in a study of blood T cell repertoires in COVID-19. TCRdb keeps only in-frame clones here, not all; method: immunoSEQ multiplex PCR. The sample includes over 110,000 clones, over 75% of them seen just once. Sequencing was carried out using peripheral blood. These receptor sequences come from a man aged 65 to 85 with acute or convalescent COVID-19.

This clone was observed once. The rearrangement joins TRBV6-6 to TRBJ2-7; D remains ambiguous. This CDR3 has 13 residues. Germline V gene sequence: CDR1 MNHNY, CDR2 SVGAGI (reference sequence). This CDR3 reads CASSYSETAVGTV. As DNA, the CDR3 is TGTGCCAGCAGTTACTCAGAGACTGCGGTGGGTACGGTC.

This clone was observed a handful of times. V gene TRBV7-3 combines with J gene TRBJ1-1; weak D call: TRBD1 (5 bases). Germline V lookup: CDR1 SGHTA, CDR2 FQGTGA. The CDR3 runs 13 residues. The V end lost 2 bases, the J end lost 3 bases, and 7 bases lay between the germline ends. DNA of the CDR3: TGTGCCAGCAGCTTAGGAGGGGACACTGAAGCTTTCTTT. It yields the protein CASSLGGDTEAFF.

The chain combines TRBV7-2 with TRBJ1-5; a possible D gene is TRBD1 (5 bases). The CDR3 is 15 residues long. Germline CDR1 and CDR2: SGHTA and FQGNSA. Trimming removed 1 base from V and 3 bases from J, with 10 bases in between. The CDR3 reads CASSLEQVHNQPQHF. The CDR3 DNA sequence: TGTGCCAGCAGCTTAGAACAGGTTCACAATCAGCCCCAGCATTTT.

The J gene is TRBJ1-6, the V gene TRBV9; 8 bases line up with TRBD1. Germline-derived CDR1 and CDR2 are SGDLS and YYNGEE. V lost 4 bases to trimming and J lost 7 bases; unmatched junction nucleotides: 7. The CDR3 is 15 amino acids. The CDR3: CASSPTGEDNSPLHF. The CDR3 nucleotides are TGTGCCAGCAGCCCGACAGGGGAGGACAATTCACCCCTCCACTTT.

The chain uses TRBV4-1 and TRBJ2-3, with 8 bases identical to TRBD2. Germline V gene sequence: CDR1 MGHRA, CDR2 YSYEKL. Trimming at V came to 0 bases and at J to 5 bases, leaving 7 bases not matched to a gene. This CDR3 is built from 16 residues. The CDR3 coding sequence is TGCGCCAGCAGCCAAGATTCAGCGGGGGTCAGAGATACGCAGTATTTT. This sequence encodes CASSQDSAGVRDTQYF.

This sequence joins TRBV27 and TRBJ2-3; TRBD2 might be the D (5 bases). Germline V gene lookup returns CDR1 MNHEY and CDR2 SMNVEV (reference sequence). V dropped 3 bases and J dropped 3 bases, with 13 bases sitting between them. This CDR3 is built from 15 residues. CDR3 sequence: CASSFGSSGTDTQYF. The CDR3 DNA follows: TGTGCCAGCAGTTTTGGAAGCTCGGGAACAGATACGCAGTATTTT.

About this clone: One end of the junction fails to match germline, which may point to a read error. The J gene is TRBJ1-5, the V gene TRBV6-5, with D unclear. The germline CDR1 and CDR2 sequences are MNHEY and SVGAGI. This CDR3 comprises 16 residues. In nucleotides, the CDR3 is TGTGCCAGCACTTACTTGGAGGTGGAGCTACGCCAGCCCCAGCATTTT. Its protein is CASTYLEVELRQPQHF.

This chain uses TRBV30 with TRBJ2-5, with unresolved D. V lost 2 bases and J 1 base, leaving 11 bases between the germline ends. The length of the CDR3 is 14 residues. Looked up from germline, CDR1 is GTSNPN and CDR2 is SVGIG (reference sequence). In DNA, the CDR3 is TGTGCCTGGAGTTCTGGCCCGGGCCAAGAGACCCAGTACTTC. It is translated as CAWSSGPGQETQYF.

The V call is TRBV7-9, the J call TRBJ2-3; 10 bases match TRBD2. The CDR3 runs 17 residues. Germline CDR1 is SEHNR and CDR2 is FQNEAQ (reference sequence). Trimming cost V 6 bases and J 3 bases; bases outside gene matches: 12. As DNA, the CDR3 is TGTGCCAGCAGGGCGGGAGCGGGGGGGCCTCGGACAGATACGCAGTATTTT. Protein product: CASRAGAGGPRTDTQYF. Full variable domain (outside the CDR3, taken from reference TRBV7-9 and TRBJ2-3): DTGVSQNPRHKITKRGQNVTFRCDPISEHNRLYWYRQTLGQGPEFLTYFQNEAQLEKSRLLSDRFSAERPKGSFSTLEIQRTEQGDSAMYLCASRAGAGGPRTDTQYFGPGTRLTVL.

The chain is built from TRBV3-1 (or the pseudogene TRBV3-2) and TRBJ1-2; TRBD1 matches at 8 bases. This CDR3 is built from 17 residues. Germline V gene lookup returns CDR1 LGHDT and CDR2 YNNKEL (reference sequence). The J segment lost 2 bases and the V segment lost 1 base, leaving 9 bases of the junction unmatched. This CDR3 is CASSQAGWTGQNYGYTF. The CDR3 region has the DNA TGTGCCAGCAGCCAAGCTGGATGGACAGGGCAAAACTATGGCTACACCTTC.

This clone has a handful of counts. CDR3 protein: CATSRAKDRDSPLHF. CDR3 coding DNA: TGTGCCACCAGCAGAGCTAAGGACAGGGATTCACCCCTCCACTTT. The J gene is TRBJ1-6, the V gene TRBV15; 8 nucleotides match TRBD1. With V trimmed by 1 base and J by 8 bases, 4 bases remained unmatched. Germline CDR1 is LNHNV and CDR2 is YYDKDF (reference sequence). This CDR3 has 15 residues.

This chain links TRBV6-5 with TRBJ2-7, with a possible D match to TRBD1 (6 bases). The CDR3 is made up of 15 amino acids. Trimming took off 5 bases at V and 2 bases at J, with 16 bases between the two ends. Germline V gives CDR1 MNHEY, CDR2 SVGAGI. For the CDR3, the DNA is TGTGCCAGCAGTCCTCGATCTGGGGACACCTACGAGCAGTACTTC. It specifies CASSPRSGDTYEQYF.

The sample holds a few counts of this clone. The chain carries TRBV12-3 or TRBV12-4 and TRBJ2-2, with unresolved D. This CDR3 has 13 amino acids. Trimming took 6 bases from V and 5 from J, leaving 10 bases between them. The CDR3 DNA reads TGTGCCAGCAGCACTCTACCGACCGGGGAGCTGTTTTTT. Protein: CASSTLPTGELFF.

The V and J genes are TRBV30 and TRBJ2-5, with D possibly matching TRBD1 (6 bases). Germline assignment: CDR1 GTSNPN and CDR2 SVGIG (reference sequence). V was trimmed by 8 bases and J by 4 bases, leaving 11 bases between them. CDR3 length equals 11 residues. This CDR3 is CALMTGETQYF. In DNA, the CDR3 is TGTGCCCTTATGACAGGAGAGACCCAGTACTTC.

The chain is built from TRBV20-1 and TRBJ1-1; the match to TRBD1 covers 8 bases. V lost 3 bases and J lost 4; bases outside the gene matches: 1. Per germline, CDR1 DFQATT and CDR2 SNEGSKA (reference sequence). The CDR3 totals 12 residues. CDR3 sequence reads: CSASTGGTEAFF. Here the CDR3 DNA reads TGCAGTGCTAGTACAGGGGGCACTGAAGCTTTCTTT.

The chain links TRBV19 to TRBJ1-5; perhaps TRBD1 as D (6 bases). V lost 5 bases and J 3 bases, leaving 17 bases between the germline ends. The CDR3 is 16 amino acids. The germline CDR1 and CDR2 sequences are LNHDA and SQIVND (reference sequence). The CDR3 loop reads CASSSILRGNNQPQHF. CDR3 bases: TGTGCCAGTAGTTCCATCCTCAGGGGAAACAATCAGCCCCAGCATTTT.

The chain has TRBV19 and TRBJ2-7; D is possibly TRBD1 (6 bases). The CDR3 is 14 amino acids. Trimming left V 3 bases short and J 6 bases short, with 15 bases between. The V gene's germline CDR1 is LNHDA and CDR2 SQIVND (reference sequence). CDR3 sequence reads: CASSMDLNRAEQYF. The CDR3 nucleotides read TGTGCCAGTAGTATGGACCTTAACAGGGCCGAGCAGTACTTC.

The chain is built from TRBV4-2 and TRBJ2-1; D might be TRBD2 (8 bases). Trimming removed 0 bases at V and 15 bases at J, with 21 bases between. CDR1 and CDR2 from the germline V gene are LGHNA and YNFKEQ. This CDR3 is 15 amino acids long. CDR3 nucleotides: TGTGCCAGCAGCCAAGATTCGACAGGGCTAGCGGGTCCGTTCTTC. Translation: CASSQDSTGLAGPFF.

The gene calls are TRBV19 and TRBJ2-1, with 10 positions matching TRBD2. J lost 7 bases, V lost 5 bases, and 11 bases had no gene match. The CDR3 has 16 residues. Germline lookup yields CDR1 LNHDA and CDR2 SQIVND (reference sequence). CDR3 nucleotide sequence: TGTGCCAGTAGTGCTACTAGCGGGACCTTTGAGAATGAGCAGTTCTTC. Encoded protein: CASSATSGTFENEQFF.

The chain is built from TRBV6-6 and TRBJ1-1; 7 bases line up with TRBD1. Germline-derived CDR1 and CDR2 are MNHNY and SVGAGI (reference sequence). Trimming cost V 2 bases and J 4 bases; bases outside gene matches: 4. This CDR3 region has 14 residues. CDR3 loop: CASSYGTAGTEAFF. CDR3 coding DNA: TGTGCCAGCAGTTACGGGACAGCTGGCACTGAAGCTTTCTTT.

The V and J genes are TRBV7-3 and TRBJ1-6; no reliable D call. This CDR3 is 15 amino acids long. Looked up from germline, CDR1 is SGHTA and CDR2 is FQGTGA. V lost 2 bases and J lost 0, with 5 bases in between. CDR3 sequence (DNA): TGTGCCAGCAGCTTAGGGAGCTCCTATAATTCACCCCTCCACTTT. Translation gives CASSLGSSYNSPLHF. Together with reference TRBV7-3 and TRBJ1-6, the CDR3 gives the full variable domain: GAGVSQTPSNKVTEKGKYVELRCDPISGHTALYWYRQSLGQGPEFLIYFQGTGAADDSGLPNDRFFAVRPEGSVSTLKIQRTERGDSAVYLCASSLGSSYNSPLHFGNGTRLTVT.

The chain is built from TRBV2 and TRBJ1-1; 9 nucleotides agree with TRBD1. CDR1 is SNHLY and CDR2 is FYNNEI in the germline V gene. The CDR3 is 15 amino acids. V was pared by 9 bases and J by 5 bases, with 13 bases of the junction left unmatched. The CDR3: CARFSPGQGFTEAFF. The CDR3 DNA is TGTGCCAGATTTTCCCCGGGACAGGGCTTTACTGAAGCTTTCTTT.

This clone was seen once. The chain couples TRBV11-2 to TRBJ2-7; 7 bases are a match to TRBD1. V was clipped by 2 bases and J by 2 bases; unmatched bases: 6. This CDR3 is 15 amino acids long. Germline loops: CDR1 SGHAT, CDR2 FQNNGV. The CDR3 DNA sequence: TGTGCCAGCAGCTTATCGGTAGGGACAGCCTACGAGCAGTACTTC. Amino acid sequence: CASSLSVGTAYEQYF.

V is TRBV5-4 and J is TRBJ2-1; TRBD2 agrees at 7 bases. The CDR3 runs to 15 residues. V gave up 6 bases and J gave up 2 bases; unmatched junction bases: 8. Germline CDR1 is SGHNT and CDR2 is YYREEE (reference sequence). The CDR3 is CASTWGGTAYNEQFF. The CDR3 DNA follows: TGTGCCAGCACCTGGGGGGGGACGGCCTACAATGAGCAGTTCTTC.

The V and J genes are TRBV30 and TRBJ2-7; 7 nucleotides match TRBD2. With V trimmed by 3 bases and J by 3 bases, 5 bases remained unmatched. The length of the CDR3 is 13 residues. Germline V gene sequence: CDR1 GTSNPN, CDR2 SVGIG (reference sequence). The CDR3 DNA sequence: TGTGCCTGGAGAAAGGGCGGGGGCTACGAGCAGTACTTC. Translation: CAWRKGGGYEQYF.

The V and J genes are TRBV27 and TRBJ1-4; tentatively, D is TRBD1 (5 bases). V lost 1 base and J 2 bases, leaving 17 bases between the germline ends. The germline CDR1 and CDR2 sequences are MNHEY and SMNVEV (reference sequence). This CDR3 is built from 18 residues. CDR3 region: CASSLWQGFFSTNEKLFF. The CDR3 bases are TGTGCCAGCAGTTTATGGCAGGGATTTTTCTCGACTAATGAAAAACTGTTTTTT.

This chain connects TRBV3-1 (or the pseudogene TRBV3-2) to TRBJ1-1; no clear D. In germline, CDR1 is LGHDT, CDR2 YNNKEL (reference sequence). The CDR3 loop spans 12 amino acids. Trimming pared 6 bases from V and 5 bases from J, leaving 10 bases between. The DNA for the CDR3 is TGTGCCAGCAGGAGGACGGGAACTGAAGCTTTCTTT. Translation gives CASRRTGTEAFF.